This T cell receptor beta chain originates from a study of T cell changes during pregnancy in multiple sclerosis. This CDR3 region has 13 residues. Germline V gene lookup returns CDR1 ENHRY and CDR2 SYGVKD. V was shortened by 5 bases and J by 8 bases, with 15 bases between the two germline ends. Method: immunoSEQ multiplex PCR; TCRdb's copy keeps in-frame clones and lacks some. The profile shows 50,000 to 65,000 clones, 90% of them singletons. The chain is built from TRBV10-3 and TRBJ1-2; tentative D call: TRBD1 (5 bases). This sample comprised peripheral blood, obtained in the first trimester of pregnancy. This receptor was identified in a female donor in good health, enrolled as a control in a pregnancy study. The CDR3 protein is CAISPDSPRGYTF. As DNA, the CDR3 is TGTGCCATCAGTCCAGACAGCCCGAGGGGCTACACCTTC.